The clone carrying this TCR beta chain was detected only a few times. These data come from a study of radiotherapy plus CTLA-4 blockade in lung cancer. Across the study: Objective responses were observed in approximately 20% of patients, and disease control was achieved by approximately 32%.

Method: immunoSEQ multiplex PCR; TCRdb's copy keeps in-frame clones and lacks some. This sample has 24,000 or so clones, with 65% to 85% found just once. This CDR3 is built from 14 residues. V was shortened by 3 bases and J by 3 bases, with 10 bases between the two germline ends. CDR1 is SGHRS, CDR2 YFSETQ, per germline. V usage is TRBV5-1 and J usage is TRBJ2-1; D unresolved. Sample: peripheral blood, taken from a patient treated with radiotherapy plus ipilimumab. The source is a human donor with non-small cell lung cancer who had stable disease on radiotherapy plus ipilimumab. The CDR3 sequence: CASSSDGYYNEQFF. CDR3 DNA sequence: TGCGCCAGCAGCTCAGACGGGTACTACAATGAGCAGTTCTTC.